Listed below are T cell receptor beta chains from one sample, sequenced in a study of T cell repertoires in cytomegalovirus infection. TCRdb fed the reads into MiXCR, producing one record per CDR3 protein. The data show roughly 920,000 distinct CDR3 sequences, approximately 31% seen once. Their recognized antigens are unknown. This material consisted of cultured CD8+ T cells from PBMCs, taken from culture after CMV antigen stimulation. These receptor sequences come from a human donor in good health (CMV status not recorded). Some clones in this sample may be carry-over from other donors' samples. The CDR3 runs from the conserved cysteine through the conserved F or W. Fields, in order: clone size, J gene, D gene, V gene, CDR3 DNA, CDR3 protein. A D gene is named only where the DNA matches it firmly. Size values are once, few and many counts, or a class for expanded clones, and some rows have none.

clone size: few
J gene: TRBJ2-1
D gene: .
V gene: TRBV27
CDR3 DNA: TGTGCCAGCAGTTTAGGGCATACCCCCTACAATGAGCAGTTCTTC
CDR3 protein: CASSLGHTPYNEQFF

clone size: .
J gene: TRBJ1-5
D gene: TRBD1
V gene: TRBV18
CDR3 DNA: TGTGCCAGCTCACTTCCGGACAGGGGGGAAAGGCAGCCCCAGCATTTT
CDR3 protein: CASSLPDRGERQPQHF

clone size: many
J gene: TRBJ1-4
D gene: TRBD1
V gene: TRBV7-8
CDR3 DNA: TGTGCCAGCAGCTTCCCGACAGGGACTAATGAAAAACTGTTTTTT
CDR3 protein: CASSFPTGTNEKLFF

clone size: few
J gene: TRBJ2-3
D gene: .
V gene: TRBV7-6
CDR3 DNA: TGTGCCAGCAGCTTTATCGATTCTAGCACAGATACGCAGTATTTT
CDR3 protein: CASSFIDSSTDTQYF

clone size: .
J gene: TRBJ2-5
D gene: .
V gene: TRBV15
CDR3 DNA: TGTGCCACCAGCCAGGGAGAGACCCAGTACTTC
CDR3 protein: CATSQGETQYF

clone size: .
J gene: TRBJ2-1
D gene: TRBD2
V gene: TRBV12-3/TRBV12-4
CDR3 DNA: TGTGCCAGCACCCCAACGGGGGGGCCATACAATGAGCAGTTCTTC
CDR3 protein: CASTPTGGPYNEQFF

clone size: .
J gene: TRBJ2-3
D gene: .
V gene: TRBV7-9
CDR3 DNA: TGTGCCAGCATCCCTAGAGCGTCTACAGATACGCAGTATTTT
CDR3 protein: CASIPRASTDTQYF

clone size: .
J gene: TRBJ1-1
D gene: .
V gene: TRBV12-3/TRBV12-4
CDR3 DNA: TGTGCCAGCAGGTATGGTTCAGGATGGGTCGGATCCTTCTTT
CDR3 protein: CASRYGSGWVGSFF

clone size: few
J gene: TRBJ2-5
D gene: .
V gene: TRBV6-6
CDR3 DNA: TGTGCCAGCAGTTACTTAGGGGGGGCCGAGACCCAGTACTTC
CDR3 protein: CASSYLGGAETQYF

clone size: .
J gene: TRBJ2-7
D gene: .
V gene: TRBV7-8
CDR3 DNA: TGTGCCAGCAGCGTGGGGGCGGGGTTCTACGAGCAGTACTTC
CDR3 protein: CASSVGAGFYEQYF

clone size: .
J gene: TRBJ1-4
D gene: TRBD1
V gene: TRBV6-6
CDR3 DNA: TGTGCCAGCAGTTACGACGGGACAGGGGGCTTGGGTGAAAAACTGTTTTTT
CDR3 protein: CASSYDGTGGLGEKLFF

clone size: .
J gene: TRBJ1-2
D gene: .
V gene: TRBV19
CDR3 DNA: TGTGCCAGTAGTATCGGACCGAGTAACTATGGCTACACCTTC
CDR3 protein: CASSIGPSNYGYTF

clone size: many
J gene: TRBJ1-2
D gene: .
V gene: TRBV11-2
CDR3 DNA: TGTGCCAGCACCACCTTAGGGAGGAATCCTTATGGCTACACCTTC
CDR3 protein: CASTTLGRNPYGYTF

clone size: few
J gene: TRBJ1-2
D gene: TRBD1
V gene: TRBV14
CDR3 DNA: TGTGCCAGCAGCCAACGGGACAGACTATTCTATGGCTACACCTTC
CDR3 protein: CASSQRDRLFYGYTF